A single sample gave rise to the 15 T cell receptor beta chains below, sequenced in a study of vaccination effects on CD4 cells after COVID-19. Prior to sequencing, the ViraFEST assay stimulated PBMC with viral peptide pools, which expanded the antigen-specific CD4+ T cells. After more than 9 days in culture, the CD4+ T cells were isolated. Vaccine recipients lacked prior SARS-CoV-2 infection and had negative nucleocapsid antibodies. The antigens of these receptors remain unknown. Profiled with immunoSEQ multiplex PCR; TCRdb holds only in-frame clones, not every one. The table lists about 63,000 clones, about 71% of them singletons. The sequenced sample was CD4+ T cells from PBMCs cultured with HCoV-OC43 spike peptides, obtained before COVID-19 vaccination. Regarding subset: HCoV-OC43 spike overlapping peptide pool stimulation. The source of these receptors is a human donor who received a COVID-19 vaccine.

The chain employs TRBV7-3 and TRBJ1-4, with D perhaps TRBD1 (6 bases). Germline V CDR1 and CDR2: SGHTA, FQGTGA. With 1 base removed from V and 12 bases from J, the gap between germline ends came to 21 bases. This CDR3 has 16 amino acids. This CDR3 is CASSLKGGQFEDELFF. The CDR3 region has the DNA TGTGCCAGCAGCTTAAAGGGAGGACAGTTTGAGGATGAACTGTTTTTT.

In this sample, this clone turned up a few times. V is TRBV19 and J is TRBJ1-5, with 8 bases aligning to TRBD1. With V trimmed by 7 bases and J by 1 base, 12 bases remained unmatched. CDR3 length equals 17 residues. The V gene's germline CDR1 is LNHDA and CDR2 SQIVND (reference sequence). The CDR3 region is CASMGDRTFTSNQPQHF. CDR3 nucleotide sequence: TGTGCCAGTATGGGGGACAGGACCTTCACAAGCAATCAGCCCCAGCATTTT.

The chain employs TRBV4-1 and TRBJ2-6; 9 bases fit TRBD1. Looked up from germline, CDR1 is MGHRA and CDR2 is YSYEKL. This CDR3 spans 19 amino acids. Unmatched junction bases numbered 8, after V lost 1 base and J lost 1 base. This chain's CDR3 is CASSQAPGQGESGANVLTF. In DNA form, the CDR3 reads TGCGCCAGCAGCCAAGCCCCGGGACAGGGTGAGTCTGGGGCCAACGTCCTGACTTTC.

J is TRBJ2-4 and V is TRBV5-1, with a weak D call TRBD1 (6 bases). CDR3 size: 15 residues. Germline CDR1 and CDR2: SGHRS and YFSETQ. V was shortened by 4 bases and J by 2 bases, with 13 bases between the two germline ends. The DNA for the CDR3 is TGCGCCAGCAGCCCGCAAACAGGGACCAAAAACATTCAGTACTTC. It specifies CASSPQTGTKNIQYF.

The V gene is TRBV15, the J gene TRBJ2-3, with 14 bases fitting TRBD2. The CDR3 has 17 residues. After removal of 4 bases from V and 4 bases from J, the junction contained 7 bases not matched to a gene. Germline-derived CDR1 and CDR2 are LNHNV and YYDKDF (reference sequence). The CDR3 loop reads CATSTPGLAGVADTQYF. In DNA form, the CDR3 reads TGTGCCACCAGCACCCCGGGACTAGCGGGGGTTGCAGATACGCAGTATTTT.

The chain uses TRBV2 and TRBJ1-2; D is ambiguous. The ends were cut back, 6 bases at V and 2 bases at J, with 10 bases in the middle. CDR1 SNHLY and CDR2 FYNNEI come from the germline V gene. The CDR3 spans 13 residues. The CDR3: CASSENRNYGYTF. In nucleotides, the CDR3 is TGTGCCAGCAGCGAGAACAGAAACTATGGCTACACCTTC.

V and J are TRBV7-3 and TRBJ1-6; D is unresolved. The CDR3 totals 17 residues. Deletions cut 1 base from V and 9 bases from J, with 19 bases between. From germline, CDR1 is SGHTA and CDR2 FQGTGA. The CDR3 loop reads CASSLKSWLPASSPLHF. The CDR3 DNA reads TGTGCCAGCAGCTTAAAGAGCTGGTTACCGGCTAGTTCACCCCTCCACTTT.

The J gene is TRBJ2-3, the V gene TRBV28, with TRBD2 as a possible D gene (5 bases). The V end was cut by 2 bases, the J end by 10 bases, with 10 bases between. Germline-derived CDR1 and CDR2 are MDHEN and SYDVKM. The CDR3 runs 12 residues. Here the CDR3 reads CASSLAGFAQYF. CDR3 DNA sequence: TGTGCCAGCAGTTTAGCGGGCTTTGCGCAGTATTTT.

This clone was recorded once. V and J are TRBV6-5 and TRBJ1-1; D gene unclear. Germline values: CDR1 MNHEY, CDR2 SVGAGI. With 7 bases removed from V and 2 bases from J, the gap between germline ends came to 14 bases. There are 14 residues in the CDR3. CDR3 protein: CASNPAGGNTEAFF. CDR3 sequence (DNA): TGTGCCAGCAACCCCGCAGGCGGAAACACTGAAGCTTTCTTT.

The chain recombines TRBV6-2 or TRBV6-3 with TRBJ1-1; D is uncertain. Looked up from germline, CDR1 is MNHEY and CDR2 is SVGEGT. V lost 6 bases and J 3 bases, leaving 8 bases between the germline ends. This CDR3 has 12 amino acids. CDR3 protein: CASSQTYTEAFF. CDR3 DNA: TGTGCCAGCAGCCAGACCTACACTGAAGCTTTCTTT.

This clone was seen a handful of times. This rearrangement joins TRBV14 to TRBJ1-1; D is unresolved. Germline-derived CDR1 and CDR2 are SGHDN and FVKESK. V was cut by 1 base and J by 6 bases, with 9 bases left in between. The CDR3 loop spans 13 amino acids. Here the CDR3 reads CASSQGGRPEAFF. The CDR3 DNA is TGTGCCAGCAGCCAAGGAGGGAGACCTGAAGCTTTCTTT.

This clone appeared a few times. The chain couples TRBV7-8 to TRBJ1-1, with TRBD1 identical over 7 bases. CDR1 is SGHVS, CDR2 FQNEAQ, per germline. V was pared by 4 bases and J by 1 base, with 12 bases of the junction left unmatched. This CDR3 spans 17 amino acids. DNA for the CDR3: TGTGCCAGCAGCTCCGAAAGGACAGGCTTTGGGAACACTGAAGCTTTCTTT. It codes for CASSSERTGFGNTEAFF.

This clone showed up just a few times. The V and J genes are TRBV5-4 and TRBJ2-7; 9 bases agree with TRBD1. CDR1 and CDR2 (germline): SGHNT, YYREEE (reference sequence). The V gene end was trimmed by 4 bases and the J gene end by 1 base; junction bases not matched to a gene: 6. This CDR3 spans 15 amino acids. The CDR3 coding sequence is TGTGCCAGCAGCCGGGGACAGGGCGTTTCCTACGAGCAGTACGTC. This gives the protein CASSRGQGVSYEQYV.

DNA for the CDR3: TGTGCCAGCAGTTTAAAGGGGGCGGCGGGAAACACCATATATTTT. This gives the protein CASSLKGAAGNTIYF. This chain connects TRBV28 to TRBJ1-3; 7 bases match TRBD1. CDR3 length: 15 residues. With 2 bases clipped from V and 4 bases from J, the junction kept 5 bases outside the gene matches. Germline V gives CDR1 MDHEN, CDR2 SYDVKM.

In this sample, this clone turned up a few times. The chain couples TRBV19 to TRBJ2-2; the D is unclear. The CDR3 contains 12 residues. V was pared by 6 bases and J by 1 base, with 3 bases between. The germline V gene encodes CDR1 LNHDA and CDR2 SQIVND (reference sequence). The CDR3 reads CASRENTGELFF. CDR3 DNA: TGTGCCAGTAGAGAGAACACCGGGGAGCTGTTTTTT.